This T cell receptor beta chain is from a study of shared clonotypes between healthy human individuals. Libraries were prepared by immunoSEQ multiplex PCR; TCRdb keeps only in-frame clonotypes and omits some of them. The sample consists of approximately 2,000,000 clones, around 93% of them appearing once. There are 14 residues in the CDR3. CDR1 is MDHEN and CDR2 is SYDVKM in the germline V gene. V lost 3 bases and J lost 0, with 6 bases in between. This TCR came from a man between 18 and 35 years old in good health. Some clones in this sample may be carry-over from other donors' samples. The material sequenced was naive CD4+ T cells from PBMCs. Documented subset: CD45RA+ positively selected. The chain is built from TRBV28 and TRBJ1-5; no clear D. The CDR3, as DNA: TGTGCCAGCAGTTTCCCCCATAGCAATCAGCCCCAGCATTTT. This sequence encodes CASSFPHSNQPQHF.